One and the same sample provided the 2 T cell receptor beta chains below, sequenced in a study of CD8 T cells in ankylosing spondylitis. TCRdb passed the 5' RACE reads through MiXCR, listing each CDR3 protein once. The table records about 250,000 distinct CDR3 sequences, 30% to 35% of them present only once. Material for sequencing was blood, either unsorted or a sorted T cell fraction (not recorded which). These receptors were obtained from a male donor with ankylosing spondylitis or in good health (not recorded which).

This clonotype was seen a handful of times. The chain joins TRBV5-5 to TRBJ2-7, with 7 bases lining up with TRBD2. The CDR3 is 13 residues long. After removal of 5 bases from V and 3 bases from J, the junction contained 5 bases not matched to a gene. Germline loops: CDR1 SGHKS, CDR2 YYEKEE (reference sequence). CDR3 protein: CASSQPGGYEQYF. CDR3 sequence (DNA): TGTGCCAGCAGTCAACCGGGAGGCTACGAGCAGTACTTC.

In nucleotides, the CDR3 is TGCGCCAGCAGCTCCGGTTTCTACGAGCAGTACTTC. Translation gives CASSSGFYEQYF. This rearrangement joins TRBV5-1 to TRBJ2-7; D gene unclear. The CDR3 length is 12 residues. The germline V gene encodes CDR1 SGHRS and CDR2 YFSETQ. The ends were cut back, 3 bases at V and 3 bases at J, with 7 bases in the middle.